There are many counts of the clone carrying this TCR beta chain. As yet, its antigen is unknown. The data were taken from a study of T cells in Graves' hyperthyroidism and ophthalmopathy. Study-wide background: The blood sample was taken at first diagnosis, before treatment began. General study points: Among clonotypes expanded in thyroid above 0.001, most were also found in blood.

Diagnostic decisions used clinical symptoms, serum thyroxine and TRAb, thyroid ultrasound and orbital computed tomography. This sample holds PBMCs from about 9.3 ml fresh peripheral blood. The CDR3 has 15 residues. The ends lost 4 bases at V and 5 bases at J; junction bases unmatched: 6. CDR1 MNHNS and CDR2 SASEGT come from the germline V gene. TCR beta CDR3 regions were amplified from RNA transcripts. RT-PCR in the first round (using the HTBI primer set) targeted the TCR CDR3. TCRdb fed the multiplex PCR reads into MiXCR, producing one record per CDR3 protein. The sample lists approximately 410,000 distinct CDR3 sequences, about 14% seen once, with about 13% in the top ten.

The sequencing sample was made of blood. This receptor was taken from a man aged 18 to 29 with Graves' ophthalmopathy. The chain employs TRBV6-1 and TRBJ2-3, with TRBD1 matching 10 bases. CDR3 bases: TGTGCCAGCAGTGGGGACAGGGGACCAGGAGATACGCAGTATTTT. This encodes CASSGDRGPGDTQYF.